The rows below give T cell receptor beta chains drawn from one sample of a study of early T cells in non-severe SARS-CoV-2 infection. TCRdb reprocessed the 5' RACE reads with MiXCR, giving one entry per CDR3 protein. The table has tens of thousands of distinct CDR3 sequences, roughly 6.6% seen once. The sample was whole blood. These receptors were taken from an adult who was a healthcare worker with PCR-confirmed SARS-CoV-2 infection or an uninfected control (not recorded which). The CDR3 runs from the conserved cysteine through the conserved F or W. Each record gives: D gene, J gene, CDR3 length, clone size, V gene, CDR3 protein, CDR3 DNA. A D gene is named only where the DNA matches it firmly. Clone sizes are shown as how often the clone was seen (once, few, many) or a class if it is expanded.

TRBD1	TRBJ1-5	17	many	TRBV27	CASSLSTGQGSNQPQHF	TGTGCCAGCAGTTTATCTACGGGACAGGGTAGCAATCAGCCCCAGCATTTT
.	TRBJ1-5	16	many	TRBV27	CASSLKRDYSNQPQHF	TGTGCCAGCAGTTTGAAAAGGGACTATAGCAATCAGCCCCAGCATTTT
.	TRBJ2-5	13	many	TRBV6-5	CASSYWGRETQYF	TGTGCCAGCAGTTACTGGGGTAGAGAGACCCAGTACTTC
TRBD1	TRBJ2-7	12	medium-sized	TRBV28	CASMGTGDEQYF	TGTGCCAGCATGGGGACAGGGGACGAGCAGTACTTC
TRBD1	TRBJ1-5	15	many	TRBV7-8	CASSLRGPRFQPQHF	TGTGCCAGCAGCTTGAGGGGGCCTCGATTTCAGCCCCAGCATTTT
.	TRBJ2-7	14	many	TRBV6-5	CASSYSRGDDEQYF	TGTGCCAGCAGTTACTCCAGGGGTGACGACGAGCAGTACTTC
.	TRBJ1-4	12	many	TRBV12-3/TRBV12-4	CASSLVREKLFF	TGTGCCAGCAGTTTGGTCCGTGAAAAACTGTTTTTT
.	TRBJ1-2	13	many	TRBV20-1	CSARVPQGTGYTF	TGCAGTGCTAGAGTCCCCCAGGGGACTGGCTACACCTTC
.	TRBJ1-1	15	many	TRBV5-4	CASSLDRQRNTEAFF	TGTGCCAGCAGCTTGGATCGGCAGAGGAACACTGAAGCTTTCTTT
.	TRBJ2-1	16	many	TRBV18	CASSPIQRAHGNEQFF	TGTGCCAGCTCACCAATTCAGCGGGCACATGGTAATGAGCAGTTCTTC
.	TRBJ1-3	14	many	TRBV29-1	CSVMGAGSGNTIYF	TGCAGCGTGATGGGGGCAGGGTCTGGAAACACCATATATTTT
.	TRBJ2-1	14	many	TRBV5-4	CASSLSGRDNEQFF	TGTGCCAGCAGCTTGTCGGGCCGGGACAATGAGCAGTTCTTC
.	TRBJ2-1	15	many	TRBV20-1	CSAETWRASYNEQFF	TGCAGTGCTGAAACTTGGAGGGCCTCCTACAATGAGCAGTTCTTC
.	TRBJ2-1	15	many	TRBV6-5	CASSYGSSLASEQFF	TGTGCCAGCAGTTACGGTTCGTCGCTAGCGAGTGAGCAGTTCTTC
.	TRBJ1-3	19	many	TRBV4-3	CASSQTNSASRLPGNTIYF	TGCGCCAGCAGCCAGACAAATTCGGCATCACGGCTACCTGGAAACACCATATATTTT
.	TRBJ1-5	15	many	TRBV18	CASSPGPYSNQPQHF	TGTGCCAGCTCACCTGGACCCTATAGCAATCAGCCCCAGCATTTT
TRBD2	TRBJ2-3	17	medium-sized	TRBV20-1	CSASPSSGREITDTQYF	TGCAGTGCTAGTCCGTCTAGCGGGAGGGAAATCACAGATACGCAGTATTTT
TRBD2	TRBJ2-3	11	many	TRBV20-1	CSARGSDTQYF	TGCAGTGCGCGGGGGTCAGATACGCAGTATTTT
TRBD1	TRBJ2-7	17	many	TRBV3-1	CASSQELWQGASYEQYF	TGTGCCAGCAGCCAAGAACTTTGGCAGGGGGCGTCCTACGAGCAGTACTTC
.	TRBJ1-2	12	medium-sized	TRBV29-1	CSVGRSPDGYTF	TGCAGCGTTGGACGATCTCCCGATGGCTACACCTTC